Shown below are 23 T cell receptor beta chains from a single sample sequenced in a study of PD-1 blockade in classical Hodgkin lymphoma. This sample's time point: cycle 4 day 1 (C4D1), after five to seven weeks of nivolumab. Every one of the patients relapsed after autologous stem cell transplantation (brentuximab vedotin exposure was variable). The protocol was immunoSEQ multiplex PCR, while the TCRdb copy is restricted to in-frame clones and leaves out a portion. The data show 110,000 or so clones, more than 70% seen once. The input for sequencing was peripheral blood mononuclear cells (PBMCs), taken before the fourth cycle of nivolumab. These receptors were taken from a human donor with classical Hodgkin lymphoma.

The chain carries TRBV9 and TRBJ1-2; 8 bases agree with TRBD1. The CDR3 consists of 14 residues. The V gene end was trimmed by 6 bases and the J gene end by 4 bases; junction bases not matched to a gene: 8. Germline CDR1 is SGDLS and CDR2 is YYNGEE. The CDR3 region has the DNA TGTGCCAGCACGAACTCAGGGGGCTCCTATGGCTACACCTTC. Translated, it gives CASTNSGGSYGYTF.

The chain couples TRBV5-1 to TRBJ1-1; perhaps TRBD1 as D (5 bases). Trimming stripped 0 bases from V and 3 bases from J, with 9 bases between. Germline V gives CDR1 SGHRS, CDR2 YFSETQ. CDR3 length equals 14 residues. CDR3 nucleotides: TGCGCCAGCAGCTTGGTAGGGGAAGACACTGAAGCTTTCTTT. Amino acid sequence: CASSLVGEDTEAFF.

The chain joins TRBV27 to TRBJ1-5; unclear D gene. Trimming pared 3 bases from V and 9 bases from J, leaving 12 bases between. The CDR3 extends over 13 amino acids. The germline CDR1 and CDR2 sequences are MNHEY and SMNVEV (reference sequence). The CDR3 bases are TGTGCCAGCAGTTTGAGTGGGCGGACGCCCCAGCATTTT. Translated, it gives CASSLSGRTPQHF.

This rearrangement joins TRBV2 to TRBJ2-5; the D is unclear. The ends were cut back, 7 bases at V and 5 bases at J, with 14 bases in the middle. The CDR3 consists of 13 residues. CDR1 is SNHLY and CDR2 is FYNNEI in the germline V gene. CDR3 DNA sequence: TGTGCCAGCATGCGCTGGGGTGGGGAGACCCAGTACTTC. Protein product: CASMRWGGETQYF.

The chain is built from TRBV5-8 and TRBJ2-1, with 10 bases that match TRBD2. Germline V gene sequence: CDR1 SGHTS, CDR2 YDEGEE. J gave up 5 bases and V 4 bases, and 15 bases lay outside the gene matches. CDR3 length: 18 residues. CDR3 protein: CASSPYGIAGGINNEQFF. The CDR3 DNA reads TGTGCCAGCAGCCCTTATGGGATAGCGGGAGGAATAAACAATGAGCAGTTCTTC.

This rearrangement joins TRBV5-1 to TRBJ2-3; D remains unclear. The CDR3 contains 15 residues. CDR1 SGHRS and CDR2 YFSETQ come from the germline V gene. V was pared by 0 bases and J by 0 bases, with 8 bases between. CDR3 nucleotide sequence: TGCGCCAGCAGCTTGGGAGGAATTAGCACAGATACGCAGTATTTT. Translated, it gives CASSLGGISTDTQYF.

The chain employs TRBV7-8 and TRBJ2-2; 11 bases line up with TRBD2. Germline CDR1 and CDR2: SGHVS and FQNEAQ. The CDR3 runs to 17 residues. Germline trimming cut 1 base from V and 6 bases from J; bases unmatched to any gene: 7. CDR3: CASSLDRLAGTSGELFF. CDR3 nucleotides: TGTGCCAGCAGCTTAGACCGACTAGCGGGAACGTCCGGGGAGCTGTTTTTT. Together with reference TRBV7-8 and TRBJ2-2, the CDR3 gives the full variable domain: GAGVSQSPRYKVAKRGQDVALRCDPISGHVSLFWYQQALGQGPEFLTYFQNEAQLDKSGLPSDRFFAERPEGSVSTLKIQRTQQEDSAVYLCASSLDRLAGTSGELFFGEGSRLTVL.

In this sample, this clone turned up once. DNA of the CDR3: TGTGCCAGCTCCGCAACTAATGAAAAACTGTTTTTT. As protein: CASSATNEKLFF. V is TRBV7-9 and J is TRBJ1-4, with D hard to call. Trimming left V 8 bases short and J 0 bases short, with 4 bases between. Germline CDR1 and CDR2: SEHNR and FQNEAQ (reference sequence). The CDR3 contains 12 residues.

With respect to this clone: A junction end diverges from the germline sequence, so it may reflect a read error. This sequence joins TRBV5-1 and TRBJ2-7; D assignment may be TRBD1 or TRBD2 (7 bases each). Germline CDR1 SGHRS, CDR2 YFSETQ. This CDR3 comprises 12 residues. CDR3 sequence: CASSLVGGGLDF. DNA for the CDR3: TGCGCCAGCAGCTTGGTGGGAGGGGGCTTGGACTTC.

This clone was seen more than once but under ten times. The chain couples TRBV5-4 to TRBJ1-2, with 9 bases fitting TRBD1. CDR1 SGHNT and CDR2 YYREEE come from the germline V gene (reference sequence). The junction had 6 bases not matched to a gene; V was cut back by 3 bases and J by 3 bases. The CDR3 covers 15 residues. The CDR3 reads CASSSPGQGYYGYTF. CDR3 DNA: TGTGCCAGCAGCTCCCCGGGACAGGGCTACTATGGCTACACCTTC. Filled out from reference TRBV5-4 and TRBJ1-2, the complete variable domain reads ETGVTQSPTHLIKTRGQQVTLRCSSQSGHNTVSWYQQALGQGPQFIFQYYREEENGRGNFPPRFSGLQFPNYSSELNVNALELDDSALYLCASSSPGQGYYGYTFGSGTRLTVV.

The genes are TRBV4-3 and TRBJ1-4; the match to TRBD1 covers 9 bases. The CDR3 spans 14 residues. Germline V gene sequence: CDR1 LGHNA, CDR2 YSLEER. After removal of 4 bases from V and 8 bases from J, the junction contained 5 bases not matched to a gene. The CDR3 region is CASSRDREEEKLFF. In DNA, the CDR3 is TGCGCCAGCAGCCGGGACAGGGAGGAGGAAAAACTGTTTTTT.

The V and J genes are TRBV30 and TRBJ2-5; tentatively, D is TRBD1 or TRBD2 (6 bases each). V was clipped by 4 bases and J by 5 bases, with 11 bases between them. This CDR3 comprises 12 residues. Germline CDR1 reads GTSNPN; CDR2 reads SVGIG (reference sequence). The CDR3 DNA reads TGTGCCTGGATGAGGGGGAGGGAGACCCAGTACTTC. This translates into CAWMRGRETQYF. Full variable domain (outside the CDR3, taken from reference TRBV30 and TRBJ2-5): SQTIHQWPATLVQPVGSPLSLECTVEGTSNPNLYWYRQAAGRGLQLLFYSVGIGQISSEVPQNLSASRPQDRQFILSSKKLLLSDSGFYLCAWMRGRETQYFGPGTRLLVL.

Only one count was recorded for this clone. The rearrangement links TRBV4-1 to TRBJ2-3; D possibly corresponds to TRBD2 (5 bases). Trimming left V 4 bases short and J 2 bases short, with 10 bases between. Germline assignment: CDR1 MGHRA and CDR2 YSYEKL. This CDR3 has 14 residues. CDR3 amino acids: CASSLSEDTDTQYF. DNA for the CDR3: TGCGCCAGCAGCCTTTCGGAGGACACAGATACGCAGTATTTT.

The V gene is TRBV5-4, the J gene TRBJ1-3; tentatively, D is TRBD1 (6 bases). Per germline, CDR1 SGHNT and CDR2 YYREEE (reference sequence). Trimming cost V 3 bases and J 4 bases, with 14 bases left between them. This CDR3 comprises 15 residues. The CDR3 sequence is CASSSPVGAGNTIYF. The CDR3 nucleotides are TGTGCCAGCAGCTCCCCGGTGGGGGCGGGAAACACCATATATTTT.

The chain employs TRBV5-1 and TRBJ1-2; D possibly corresponds to TRBD1 (5 bases). The CDR3 sequence is 13 residues long. V was shortened by 9 bases and J by 4 bases, with 16 bases between the two germline ends. Germline CDR1 SGHRS, CDR2 YFSETQ. The CDR3 region has the DNA TGCGCCACCCGGCAGGGCACGCCCTATGGCTACACCTTC. This encodes CATRQGTPYGYTF.

This chain links TRBV28 with TRBJ2-1; 7 bases map to TRBD1. The CDR3 is made up of 19 amino acids. The germline CDR1 and CDR2 sequences are MDHEN and SYDVKM. Trimming removed 4 bases from V and 0 bases from J; junction bases left unmatched: 15. CDR3 in DNA: TGTGCCAGCAGTTCTAGACAGGGCAACCGTCTGAGCTCCTACAATGAGCAGTTCTTC. Translation: CASSSRQGNRLSSYNEQFF.

This chain joins TRBV18 and TRBJ1-3; D is unclear. V lost 3 bases and J 0 bases, leaving 6 bases between the germline ends. Germline V gene data show CDR1 as KGHSH and CDR2 as LQKENI. The CDR3 is 14 residues long. CDR3 in DNA: TGTGCCAGCTCACCGAGTATCTCTGGAAACACCATATATTTT. This gives the protein CASSPSISGNTIYF.

The CDR3 DNA follows: TGCACCAGCAGCCAAGGCCCCCAGGGTCCCAACGTCCTGACTTTC. Protein product: CTSSQGPQGPNVLTF. J is TRBJ2-6 and V is TRBV1; whether TRBD1, the table's D call, matches the DNA was not checked. TRBV1 is marked as a pseudogene. The CDR3 loop spans 15 amino acids.

The chain is built from TRBV6-1 and TRBJ2-5, with 10 bases aligning to TRBD1. CDR1 and CDR2 (germline): MNHNS, SASEGT. Trimming at V came to 4 bases and at J to 4 bases, leaving 6 bases not matched to a gene. CDR3 length: 15 amino acids. In DNA form, the CDR3 reads TGTGCCAGCAGTGTGGGGGACAGGGGCGTAGAGACCCAGTACTTC. Translating it yields CASSVGDRGVETQYF.

V is TRBV6-5 and J is TRBJ1-1; D is uncertain. The CDR3 is 13 residues long. Between the trimmed V and J ends, which lost 7 bases and 1 base, there was a span of 10 bases. Per the germline V gene, CDR1 is MNHEY and CDR2 is SVGAGI. The CDR3 is CASTLGRNTEAFF. As DNA, the CDR3 is TGTGCCAGCACCCTTGGGCGGAACACTGAAGCTTTCTTT.

The chain uses TRBV11-2 and TRBJ2-1, with TRBD2 as a possible D gene (5 bases). V was pared by 3 bases and J by 15 bases, with 18 bases between. The germline V gene encodes CDR1 SGHAT and CDR2 FQNNGV. CDR3 size: 13 residues. In nucleotides, the CDR3 is TGTGCCAGCAGCTTGGAGATCGGACTGCCCGCGTTCTTC. As protein: CASSLEIGLPAFF.

The chain couples TRBV6-5 to TRBJ2-7; D gene ambiguous. Germline values: CDR1 MNHEY, CDR2 SVGAGI. The CDR3 is made up of 13 amino acids. V lost 8 bases and J 0 bases, leaving 11 bases between the germline ends. The CDR3 nucleotides read TGTGCCAGCGCCTATACTATCTCCTACGAGCAGTACTTC. The encoded protein is CASAYTISYEQYF.

V and J are TRBV25-1 and TRBJ1-2; weak D call: TRBD1 (6 bases). This CDR3 contains 16 residues. Trimming shortened V by 7 bases and J by 5 bases, and 23 bases separated the two germline ends. The germline V gene has CDR1 MGHDK and CDR2 SYGVNS. The CDR3: CASMGPRGAEWYGYTF. The CDR3 DNA is TGTGCCAGCATGGGCCCCAGGGGAGCTGAGTGGTATGGCTACACCTTC.